Sequencing of this T cell receptor (beta chain) was carried out in a study of metastatic and nonmetastatic thyroid tumors. About the research overall: Thyroid patients, malignant and benign, had repertoires compared across blood and tumor or nodule tissue.

This clone was observed many times. The antigen is not known. As handled by the study authors: Between-group CDR3 differences, defined by clinicopathological status, yielded a distant-metastasis classifier for papillary thyroid cancer. TCRdb reassembled clones from the PCR reads with MiXCR. The V and J calls follow TCRdb's processing rather than the paper's. The table has approximately 90,000 clones, about 12% seen once. General study findings and limits: Reports indicated that malignant thyroid tumors showed significantly higher TCR beta diversity than benign nodules did, in blood and tumor.

Prior to thyroid surgery, none of the patients had received any treatment. The V and J ends lost 2 bases and 6 bases respectively, with 11 bases between them. The CDR3 has 13 amino acids. Germline CDR1 is SGHRS and CDR2 is YFSETQ. The rearrangement uses TRBV5-1 and TRBJ1-1, with D unresolved. This TCR came from a female donor with papillary thyroid cancer or a benign thyroid nodule (not recorded which). Some clones in this sample may be carry-over from other donors' samples. Sample: blood. The CDR3 is CASSFFKVPEAFF. CDR3 coding DNA: TGCGCCAGCAGCTTCTTCAAGGTCCCTGAAGCTTTCTTT.